This T cell receptor beta chain was retrieved from a study of cytomegalovirus exposure and HLA in healthy donors. Per germline, CDR1 SQVTM and CDR2 ANQGSEA. The CDR3 totals 13 residues. Trimming at V came to 7 bases and at J to 8 bases, leaving 10 bases not matched to a gene. The PCR employed 60 Vbeta primers together with 13 Jbeta primers. TCRdb keeps only in-frame clones here, not all; method: immunoSEQ multiplex PCR. The sample has 90,000 or so clones; 82% are singletons. The clonotype was recovered from a man aged 50-59 years in good health and CMV-seronegative. The rearrangement links TRBV29-1 to TRBJ1-4; 7 bases match TRBD1. The material sequenced was PBMCs. This chain's CDR3 is CSARQGSNEKLFF. The CDR3 DNA follows: TGCAGCGCTAGACAGGGAAGCAACGAAAAACTGTTTTTT.